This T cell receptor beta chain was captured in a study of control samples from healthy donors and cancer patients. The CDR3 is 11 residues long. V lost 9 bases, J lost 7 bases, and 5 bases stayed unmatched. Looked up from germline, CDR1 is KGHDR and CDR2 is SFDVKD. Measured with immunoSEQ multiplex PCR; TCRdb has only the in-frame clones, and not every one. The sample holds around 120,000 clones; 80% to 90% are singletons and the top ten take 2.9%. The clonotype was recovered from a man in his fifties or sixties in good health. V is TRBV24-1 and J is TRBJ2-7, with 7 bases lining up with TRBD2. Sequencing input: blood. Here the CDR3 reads CATSGGGEQYF. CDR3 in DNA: TGTGCCACCTCGGGGGGAGGAGAGCAGTACTTC.